This TCR beta chain was observed in a study of cytotoxic CD8 clonotypes in ibrutinib-treated CLL. Study summary: Of a cohort that held around 10 relapsed/refractory and under 16 treatment-naive patients, 17 to 18 were IGHV unmutated. Study results and caveats: Stable or contracted on treatment, public clonotypes were also uncommon. Starting clonality was above that of age-matched healthy donors and tracked circulating CD8+ T-cell counts.

The CDR3 length is 11 residues. CDR1 is LNHNV and CDR2 is YYDKDF in the germline V gene (reference sequence). Trimming cost V 5 bases and J 3 bases, with 2 bases left between them. The method was immunoSEQ multiplex PCR; TCRdb's version includes in-frame clones alone and lacks a portion of them. The sample lists fewer than 400,000 clones; approximately 67% were seen once. On this clone itself: Antigen unknown.

The chain links TRBV15 to TRBJ2-1, with D hard to call. The receptor's source is a human donor with chronic lymphocytic leukemia. The starting material was PBMCs, obtained after 36 months of ibrutinib treatment. The CDR3 loop reads CATSGYNEQFF. DNA of the CDR3: TGTGCCACCAGCGGCTACAATGAGCAGTTCTTC.